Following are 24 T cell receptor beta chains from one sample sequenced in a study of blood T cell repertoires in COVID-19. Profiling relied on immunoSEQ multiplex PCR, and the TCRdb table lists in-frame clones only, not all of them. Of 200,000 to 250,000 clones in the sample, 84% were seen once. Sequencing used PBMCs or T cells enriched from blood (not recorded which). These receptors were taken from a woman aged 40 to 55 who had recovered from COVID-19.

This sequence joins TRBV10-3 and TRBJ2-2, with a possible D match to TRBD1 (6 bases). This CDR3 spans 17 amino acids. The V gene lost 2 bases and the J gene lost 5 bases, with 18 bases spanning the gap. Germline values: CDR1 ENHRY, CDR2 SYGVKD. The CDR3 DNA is TGTGCCATCAGTGAGGGGTCAGGGGCCCGAAGGACCGGGGAGCTGTTTTTT. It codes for CAISEGSGARRTGELFF.

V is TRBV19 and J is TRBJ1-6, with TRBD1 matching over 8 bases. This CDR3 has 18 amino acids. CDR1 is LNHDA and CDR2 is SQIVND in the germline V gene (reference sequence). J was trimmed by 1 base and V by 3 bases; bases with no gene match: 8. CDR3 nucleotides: TGTGCCAGTAGTATGGCAACAGGGACAGGATCCTATAATTCACCCCTCCACTTT. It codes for CASSMATGTGSYNSPLHF.

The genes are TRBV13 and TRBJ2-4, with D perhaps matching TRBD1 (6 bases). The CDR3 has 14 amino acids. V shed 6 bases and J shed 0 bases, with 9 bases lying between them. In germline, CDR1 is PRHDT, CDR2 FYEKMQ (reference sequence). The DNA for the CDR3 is TGTGCCAGCAGGGACAGTCTAGCCAAAAACATTCAGTACTTC. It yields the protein CASRDSLAKNIQYF.

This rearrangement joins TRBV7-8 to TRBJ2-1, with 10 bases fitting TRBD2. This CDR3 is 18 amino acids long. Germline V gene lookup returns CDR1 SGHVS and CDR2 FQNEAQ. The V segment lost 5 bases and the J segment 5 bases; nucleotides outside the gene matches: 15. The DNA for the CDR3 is TGTGCCAGCAGCGTAAGAATACCGGGACTAGCGCCGAACAATGAGCAGTTCTTC. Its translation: CASSVRIPGLAPNNEQFF.

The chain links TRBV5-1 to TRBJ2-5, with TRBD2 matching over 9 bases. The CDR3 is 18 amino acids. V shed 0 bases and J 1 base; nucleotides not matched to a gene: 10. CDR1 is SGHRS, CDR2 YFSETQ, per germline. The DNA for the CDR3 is TGCGCCAGCAGCTTGGGTGCCCTTAGGACTAGCGCCCAAGAGACCCAGTACTTC. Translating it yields CASSLGALRTSAQETQYF.

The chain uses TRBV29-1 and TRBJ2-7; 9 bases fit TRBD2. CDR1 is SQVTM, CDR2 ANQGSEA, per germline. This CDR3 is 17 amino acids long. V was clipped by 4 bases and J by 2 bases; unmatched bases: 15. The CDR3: CSVGGLASPASPYEQYF. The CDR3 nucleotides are TGCAGCGTTGGGGGACTAGCATCCCCTGCTTCTCCCTACGAGCAGTACTTC.

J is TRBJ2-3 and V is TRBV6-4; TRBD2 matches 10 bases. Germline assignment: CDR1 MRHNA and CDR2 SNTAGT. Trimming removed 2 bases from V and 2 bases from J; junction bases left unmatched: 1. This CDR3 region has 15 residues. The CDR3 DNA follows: TGTGCCAGCAGTGACACTAGCGGGAACACAGATACGCAGTATTTT. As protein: CASSDTSGNTDTQYF.

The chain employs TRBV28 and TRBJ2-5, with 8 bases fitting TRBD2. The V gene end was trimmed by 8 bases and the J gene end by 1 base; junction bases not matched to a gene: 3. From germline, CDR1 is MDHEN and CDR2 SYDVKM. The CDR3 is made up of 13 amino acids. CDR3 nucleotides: TGTGCCAGCCGGGCGGGGGGCCAAGAGACCCAGTACTTC. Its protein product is CASRAGGQETQYF.

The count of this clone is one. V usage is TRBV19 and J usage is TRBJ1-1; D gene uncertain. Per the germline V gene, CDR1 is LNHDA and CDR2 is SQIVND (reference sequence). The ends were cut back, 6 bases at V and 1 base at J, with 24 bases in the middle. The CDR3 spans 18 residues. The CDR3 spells CASSRWRVQALQNTEAFF. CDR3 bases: TGTGCCAGTAGCCGATGGAGGGTCCAGGCCCTCCAGAACACTGAAGCTTTCTTT.

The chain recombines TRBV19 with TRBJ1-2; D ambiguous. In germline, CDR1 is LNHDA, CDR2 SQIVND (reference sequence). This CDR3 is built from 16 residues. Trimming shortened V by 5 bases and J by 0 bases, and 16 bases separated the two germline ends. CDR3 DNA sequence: TGTGCCAGTAGTGGCCGCCTTACCAGAACTAACTATGGCTACACCTTC. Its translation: CASSGRLTRTNYGYTF.

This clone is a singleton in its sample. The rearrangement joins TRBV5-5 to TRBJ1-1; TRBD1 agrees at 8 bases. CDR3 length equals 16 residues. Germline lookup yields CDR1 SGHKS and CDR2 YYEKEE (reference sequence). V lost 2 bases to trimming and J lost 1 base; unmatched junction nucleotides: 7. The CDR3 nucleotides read TGTGCCAGCAGCTTTGGTGGGGACAGGCGGAACACTGAAGCTTTCTTT. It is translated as CASSFGGDRRNTEAFF. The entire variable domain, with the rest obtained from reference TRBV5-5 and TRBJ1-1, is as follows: DAGVTQSPTHLIKTRGQQVTLRCSPISGHKSVSWYQQVLGQGPQFIFQYYEKEERGRGNFPDRFSARQFPNYSSELNVNALLLGDSALYLCASSFGGDRRNTEAFFGQGTRLTVV.

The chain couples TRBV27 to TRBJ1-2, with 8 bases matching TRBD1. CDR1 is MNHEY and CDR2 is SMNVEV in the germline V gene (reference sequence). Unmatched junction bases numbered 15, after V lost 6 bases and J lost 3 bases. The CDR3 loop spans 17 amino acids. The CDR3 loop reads CASRRQGRIFDYYGYTF. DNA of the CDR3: TGTGCCAGCAGGCGACAGGGGCGAATCTTTGACTACTATGGCTACACCTTC.

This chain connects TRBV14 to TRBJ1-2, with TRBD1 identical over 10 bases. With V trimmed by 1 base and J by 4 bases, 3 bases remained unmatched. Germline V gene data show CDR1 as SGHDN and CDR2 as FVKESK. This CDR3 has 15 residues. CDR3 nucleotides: TGTGCCAGCAGCCAAGGGGGACAGGGGAGCTATGGCTACACCTTC. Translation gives CASSQGGQGSYGYTF.

CDR3 DNA: TGCAGCGTTGGAGGCCCGGCGAACACCGGGGAGCTGTTTTTT. It yields the protein CSVGGPANTGELFF. V is TRBV29-1 and J is TRBJ2-2; unclear D gene. This CDR3 comprises 14 residues. Germline V gene data show CDR1 as SQVTM and CDR2 as ANQGSEA. The V and J ends lost 4 bases and 0 bases respectively, with 9 bases between them.

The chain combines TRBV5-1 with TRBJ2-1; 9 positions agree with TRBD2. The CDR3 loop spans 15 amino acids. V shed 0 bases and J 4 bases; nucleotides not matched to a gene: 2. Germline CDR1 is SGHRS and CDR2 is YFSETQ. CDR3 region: CASSLGTSVYNEQFF. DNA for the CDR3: TGCGCCAGCAGCTTGGGGACTAGCGTGTACAATGAGCAGTTCTTC.

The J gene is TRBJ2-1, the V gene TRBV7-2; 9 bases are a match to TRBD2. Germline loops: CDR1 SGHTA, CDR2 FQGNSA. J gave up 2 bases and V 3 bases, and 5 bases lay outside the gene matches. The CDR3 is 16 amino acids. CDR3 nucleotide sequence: TGTGCCAGCAGCTTGCGGACTAGCGTCCCCTACAATGAGCAGTTCTTC. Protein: CASSLRTSVPYNEQFF.

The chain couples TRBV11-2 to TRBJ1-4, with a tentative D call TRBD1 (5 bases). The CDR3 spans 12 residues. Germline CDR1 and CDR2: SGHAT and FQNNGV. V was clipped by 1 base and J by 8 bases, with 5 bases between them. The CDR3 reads CASSLGTEKLFF. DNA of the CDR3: TGTGCCAGCAGCTTAGGGACAGAAAAACTGTTTTTT.

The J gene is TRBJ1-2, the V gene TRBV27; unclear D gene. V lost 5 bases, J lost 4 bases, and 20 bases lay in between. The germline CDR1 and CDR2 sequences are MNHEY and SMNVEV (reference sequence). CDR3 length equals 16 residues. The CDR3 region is CASSPSHGVVIYGYTF. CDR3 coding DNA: TGTGCCAGCAGTCCTTCCCACGGGGTTGTGATCTATGGCTACACCTTC.

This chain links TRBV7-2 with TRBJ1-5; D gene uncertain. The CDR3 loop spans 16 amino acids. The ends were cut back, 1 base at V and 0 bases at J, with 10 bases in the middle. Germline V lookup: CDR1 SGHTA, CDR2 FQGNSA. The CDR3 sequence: CASSLGGRYSNQPQHF. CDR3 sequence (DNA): TGTGCCAGCAGCTTAGGAGGCAGATATAGCAATCAGCCCCAGCATTTT.

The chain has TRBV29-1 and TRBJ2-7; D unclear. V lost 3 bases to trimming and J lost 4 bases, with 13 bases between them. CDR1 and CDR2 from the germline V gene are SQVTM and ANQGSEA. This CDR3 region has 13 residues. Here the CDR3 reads CSVEVPSTYEQYF. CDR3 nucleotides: TGCAGCGTTGAGGTCCCTTCTACTTACGAGCAGTACTTC.

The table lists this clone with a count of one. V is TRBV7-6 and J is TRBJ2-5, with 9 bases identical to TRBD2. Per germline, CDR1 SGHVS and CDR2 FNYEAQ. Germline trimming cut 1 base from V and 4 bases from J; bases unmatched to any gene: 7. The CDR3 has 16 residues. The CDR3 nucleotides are TGTGCCAGCAGCTTAGATAGCGGGAGAGGAGTAGAGACCCAGTACTTC. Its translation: CASSLDSGRGVETQYF.

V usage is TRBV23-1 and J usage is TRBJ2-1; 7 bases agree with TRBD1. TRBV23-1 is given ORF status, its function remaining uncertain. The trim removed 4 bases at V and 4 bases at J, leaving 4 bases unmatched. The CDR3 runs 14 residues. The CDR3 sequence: CASSPDRRYNEQFF. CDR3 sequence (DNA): TGCGCCAGCAGTCCGGACAGGAGATACAATGAGCAGTTCTTC.

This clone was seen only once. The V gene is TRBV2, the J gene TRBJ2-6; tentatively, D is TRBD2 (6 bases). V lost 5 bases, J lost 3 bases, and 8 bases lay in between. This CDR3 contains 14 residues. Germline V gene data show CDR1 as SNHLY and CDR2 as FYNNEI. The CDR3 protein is CASSWGGGANVLTF. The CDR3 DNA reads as TGTGCCAGCAGTTGGGGAGGTGGGGCCAACGTCCTGACTTTC. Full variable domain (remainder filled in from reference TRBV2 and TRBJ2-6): EPEVTQTPSHQVTQMGQEVILRCVPISNHLYFYWYRQILGQKVEFLVSFYNNEISEKSEIFDDQFSVERPDGSNFTLKIRSTKLEDSAMYFCASSWGGGANVLTFGAGSRLTVL.

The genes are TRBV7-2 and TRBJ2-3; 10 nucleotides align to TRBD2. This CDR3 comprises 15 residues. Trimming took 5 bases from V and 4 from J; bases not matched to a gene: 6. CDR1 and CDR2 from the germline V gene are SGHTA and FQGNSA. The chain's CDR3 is CASSPPSGRADTQYF. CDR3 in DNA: TGTGCCAGCAGCCCCCCCAGCGGGAGGGCAGATACGCAGTATTTT.